These 23 T cell receptor beta chains share one sample of origin, sequenced in a study of T cell responses to AZD1222 COVID-19 vaccine. Sequenced by immunoSEQ multiplex PCR; TCRdb stores in-frame clones only, minus some. The sample lists tens of thousands of clones; 70% to 90% were seen once. This material consisted of peripheral blood, taken 28 days after the second AZD1222 dose. Receptors originate from an adult who received the AZD1222 COVID-19 vaccine.

The rearrangement links TRBV18 to TRBJ1-4; 8 bases agree with TRBD1. J lost 4 bases, V lost 10 bases, and 5 bases had no gene match. Per germline, CDR1 KGHSH and CDR2 LQKENI. This CDR3 is built from 13 residues. CDR3 DNA: TGTGCCACCTCGACAGGGGTTAATGAAAAACTGTTTTTT. As protein: CATSTGVNEKLFF.

J is TRBJ1-2 and V is TRBV18, with unresolved D. In germline, CDR1 is KGHSH, CDR2 LQKENI. Trimming pared 3 bases from V and 3 bases from J, leaving 11 bases between. There are 14 residues in the CDR3. CDR3 amino acids: CASSPRPGDYGYTF. The CDR3 bases are TGTGCCAGCTCACCGCGCCCGGGAGACTATGGCTACACCTTC.

The rearrangement links TRBV20-1 to TRBJ2-1; 10 bases are shared with TRBD2. This CDR3 spans 15 amino acids. The junction had 9 bases not matched to a gene; V was cut back by 3 bases and J by 7 bases. Germline CDR1 and CDR2: DFQATT and SNEGSKA (reference sequence). CDR3 in amino acids: CSASRASGRKNEQFF. In DNA form, the CDR3 reads TGCAGTGCTAGTAGGGCTAGCGGGAGAAAAAATGAGCAGTTCTTC.

The gene calls are TRBV11-3 and TRBJ2-1; D remains ambiguous. The CDR3 has 13 amino acids. From germline, CDR1 is SGHNT and CDR2 YENEEA. Trimming cost V 1 base and J 4 bases, with 5 bases left between them. DNA of the CDR3: TGTGCCAGCAGCTTAGGGGCATACAATGAGCAGTTCTTC. As protein: CASSLGAYNEQFF.

V is TRBV5-4 and J is TRBJ1-2; D uncertain. Trimming shortened V by 0 bases and J by 8 bases, and 14 bases separated the two germline ends. This CDR3 region has 14 residues. CDR1 SGHNT and CDR2 YYREEE come from the germline V gene (reference sequence). Here the CDR3 reads CASSLVMDSVGYTF. The CDR3, as DNA: TGTGCCAGCAGCTTGGTAATGGATTCAGTGGGCTACACCTTC.

This rearrangement joins TRBV4-2 to TRBJ1-3; TRBD1 matches 8 bases. The CDR3 contains 15 residues. The J segment lost 4 bases and the V segment lost 0 bases, leaving 2 bases of the junction unmatched. Germline V lookup: CDR1 LGHNA, CDR2 YNFKEQ. CDR3 nucleotides: TGTGCCAGCAGCCAAGATCGACAGGGGGGAAACACCATATATTTT. The encoded protein is CASSQDRQGGNTIYF.

The chain is built from TRBV29-1 and TRBJ1-5; TRBD1 is a possible D gene (5 bases). Germline loops: CDR1 SQVTM, CDR2 ANQGSEA. V was cut by 1 base and J by 4 bases, with 8 bases left in between. The CDR3 sequence is 13 residues long. Here the CDR3 reads CSVEGGLNQPQHF. The DNA of the CDR3 is TGCAGCGTTGAAGGGGGACTTAATCAGCCCCAGCATTTT.

The chain joins TRBV5-1 to TRBJ1-4; D uncertain. V was shortened by 0 bases and J by 5 bases, with 11 bases between the two germline ends. In germline, CDR1 is SGHRS, CDR2 YFSETQ. The CDR3 is 15 amino acids. The CDR3 region is CASSLAEGRNEKLFF. For the CDR3, the DNA is TGCGCCAGCAGCTTGGCCGAAGGGAGGAATGAAAAACTGTTTTTT.

This clone showed up just once. This chain joins TRBV7-2 and TRBJ1-3, with a possible D match to TRBD1 (5 bases). V lost 4 bases, J lost 2 bases, and 12 bases lay in between. Germline V gene sequence: CDR1 SGHTA, CDR2 FQGNSA. The CDR3 covers 15 residues. The CDR3 nucleotides are TGTGCCAGCAGCTCCCAGGGAAGAGCTGGAAACACCATATATTTT. Protein sequence: CASSSQGRAGNTIYF.

J is TRBJ1-1 and V is TRBV18, with a possible D match to TRBD1 (5 bases). Germline CDR1 KGHSH, CDR2 LQKENI. V lost 3 bases and J 4 bases, leaving 15 bases between the germline ends. This CDR3 contains 15 residues. CDR3 in DNA: TGTGCCAGCTCACCTAGTTCGGGGGAGTTCACTGAAGCTTTCTTT. Encoded protein: CASSPSSGEFTEAFF.

The chain uses TRBV9 and TRBJ2-7; D gene unclear. V gave up 0 bases and J gave up 8 bases, with 12 bases separating them. The CDR3 extends over 13 amino acids. The germline CDR1 and CDR2 sequences are SGDLS and YYNGEE. This chain's CDR3 is CASSVGVGKKQYF. The CDR3 DNA is TGTGCCAGCAGCGTAGGGGTTGGTAAAAAGCAGTACTTC.

This chain connects TRBV5-1 to TRBJ1-2; the match to TRBD1 covers 7 bases. Trimming cost V 4 bases and J 8 bases; bases outside gene matches: 5. Germline values: CDR1 SGHRS, CDR2 YFSETQ. The CDR3 is 12 residues long. CDR3 sequence reads: CASSDGQVGYTF. In nucleotides, the CDR3 is TGCGCCAGCAGCGACGGACAGGTCGGCTACACCTTC.

The rearrangement joins TRBV7-9 to TRBJ1-1, with 9 bases aligning to TRBD1. Trimming removed 4 bases from V and 5 bases from J; junction bases left unmatched: 5. From germline, CDR1 is SEHNR and CDR2 FQNEAQ (reference sequence). The CDR3 has 14 amino acids. CDR3 nucleotides: TGTGCCAGCAGCTACTTGACAGGGGGAACTGAAGCTTTCTTT. Its protein is CASSYLTGGTEAFF.

V and J are TRBV2 and TRBJ2-2, with D perhaps matching TRBD1 or TRBD2 (5 bases each). The CDR3 is 14 residues long. Germline CDR1 reads SNHLY; CDR2 reads FYNNEI. Trimming removed 7 bases from V and 4 bases from J, with 13 bases in between. The CDR3 DNA reads as TGTGCCAGCAAGGTAGAGGGGCTCACCGGGGAGCTGTTTTTT. Translation: CASKVEGLTGELFF.

The gene calls are TRBV5-4 and TRBJ2-6; D is unresolved. V was clipped by 4 bases and J by 1 base, with 3 bases between them. The CDR3 has 13 amino acids. Germline lookup yields CDR1 SGHNT and CDR2 YYREEE (reference sequence). This CDR3 is CASSDSGANVLTF. The CDR3 DNA follows: TGTGCCAGCAGCGATTCTGGGGCCAACGTCCTGACTTTC.

The chain couples TRBV10-3 to TRBJ1-2, with 7 nucleotides matching TRBD1. The CDR3 has 14 amino acids. In germline, CDR1 is ENHRY, CDR2 SYGVKD. Trimming at V came to 5 bases and at J to 8 bases, leaving 11 bases not matched to a gene. The DNA of the CDR3 is TGTGCCATCAGTCAGAGGACAGGTTCGGAAGGCTACACCTTC. This encodes CAISQRTGSEGYTF.

The chain links TRBV5-4 to TRBJ2-6; the D is unclear. Trimming took 4 bases from V and 8 from J, leaving 10 bases between them. The CDR3 is 13 residues long. Germline loops: CDR1 SGHNT, CDR2 YYREEE (reference sequence). The CDR3 here is CASSETGSNVLTF. CDR3 nucleotide sequence: TGTGCCAGCAGCGAGACCGGATCCAACGTCCTGACTTTC.

The chain recombines TRBV5-1 with TRBJ1-6; 7 nucleotides align to TRBD1. Germline lookup yields CDR1 SGHRS and CDR2 YFSETQ. V trimming: 3 bases; J trimming: 7 bases; junction bases outside the gene matches: 13. This CDR3 region has 17 residues. For the CDR3, the DNA is TGCGCCAGCAGCTCCGGACAAGCAGGGGGTTGGAATTCACCCCTCCACTTT. Protein: CASSSGQAGGWNSPLHF. The whole variable domain, filled in from reference TRBV5-1 and TRBJ1-6, reads KAGVTQTPRYLIKTRGQQVTLSCSPISGHRSVSWYQQTPGQGLQFLFEYFSETQRNKGNFPGRFSGRQFSNSRSEMNVSTLELGDSALYLCASSSGQAGGWNSPLHFGNGTRLTVT.

The CDR3 loop reads CASSQAPGGYEQYF. CDR3 nucleotide sequence: TGCGCCAGCAGCCAAGCCCCAGGGGGCTACGAGCAGTACTTC. This rearrangement joins TRBV4-3 to TRBJ2-7; 7 bases fit TRBD1. Germline CDR1 and CDR2: LGHNA and YSLEER. Trimming at V came to 1 base and at J to 3 bases, leaving 3 bases not matched to a gene. The CDR3 is made up of 14 amino acids.

The chain joins TRBV5-1 to TRBJ1-6; weak D call: TRBD1 (6 bases). Germline CDR1 reads SGHRS; CDR2 reads YFSETQ. This CDR3 comprises 15 residues. V dropped 1 base and J dropped 8 bases, with 13 bases sitting between them. The CDR3 DNA follows: TGCGCCAGCAGCTTGTATCCGGGGGCCGATTCACCCCTCCACTTT. Translating gives CASSLYPGADSPLHF.

The rearrangement links TRBV7-2 to TRBJ1-2; D not certain. CDR1 and CDR2 (germline): SGHTA, FQGNSA. CDR3 length: 13 amino acids. Between the trimmed V and J ends, which lost 4 bases and 5 bases, there was a span of 11 bases. CDR3 loop: CASSSDGQYGYTF. The CDR3 region has the DNA TGTGCCAGCAGCTCGGACGGGCAGTATGGCTACACCTTC.

The rearrangement links TRBV6-5 to TRBJ1-2; weak D call: TRBD1 (5 bases). V lost 2 bases, J lost 8 bases, and 15 bases lay in between. CDR1 is MNHEY and CDR2 is SVGAGI in the germline V gene. The CDR3 covers 14 residues. The CDR3 spells CASSYLQGRLGYTF. DNA of the CDR3: TGTGCCAGCAGTTACCTGCAGGGTAGATTGGGCTACACCTTC.

The V call is TRBV14, the J call TRBJ2-1; 9 bases map to TRBD2. This CDR3 contains 15 residues. Losses at the gene ends were 1 base for V and 5 bases for J; bases not matched to a gene: 3. Germline-derived CDR1 and CDR2 are SGHDN and FVKESK. The CDR3 sequence: CASSQGAGGDNEQFF. As DNA, the CDR3 is TGTGCCAGCAGCCAAGGAGCGGGGGGTGACAATGAGCAGTTCTTC.